The clone carrying this T cell receptor (beta chain) was observed many times. This specimen comes from a study of neurological immune-mediated disorders. CD4+ or CD8+ T cells, over 800,000 per library, were used for sorted libraries. One entry per CDR3 protein results from TCRdb running MiXCR on the 5' RACE reads. The sample has about 54,000 distinct CDR3 sequences; over 3.5% are singletons. The CDR3 has 14 residues. V gave up 6 bases and J gave up 2 bases, with 14 bases separating them. The V gene's germline CDR1 is MNHEY and CDR2 SVGEGT. The clonotype originates from a middle-aged woman with multiple sclerosis. V usage is TRBV6-2 or TRBV6-3 and J usage is TRBJ2-7; TRBD1 is a possible D gene (6 bases). Sequenced: CD4+ T cells from blood. The CDR3 reads CASRPRGGTYEQYF. In DNA, the CDR3 is TGTGCCAGCAGACCCAGGGGTGGCACCTACGAGCAGTACTTC.